This T cell receptor beta chain was documented in a study of shared clonotypes between healthy human individuals. Deep-level settings were used for running the assay. Profiling relied on immunoSEQ multiplex PCR, and the TCRdb table lists in-frame clones only, not all of them. This sample carries some 2,100,000 clones, 93% of them seen once, and the ten largest clones take 1.5% to 2%. About this clone itself: What it recognizes is unknown.

Study results and caveats: Non-shared clonotypes had lower generation probabilities than clonotypes shared by all four sorted-subset donors. Blood was the sole source, and tissue repertoires probably differ.

Germline V lookup: CDR1 PRHDT, CDR2 FYEKMQ (reference sequence). Trimming shortened V by 7 bases and J by 4 bases, and 14 bases separated the two germline ends. The CDR3 is 14 amino acids. Naive CD8 populations comprised CD45RO-negative cells positively selected for CCR7, excluding terminally differentiated effector memory CD45RA+ cells. Healthy HIV-negative adults with no recent acute infections or vaccinations were recruited as donors. The chain uses TRBV13 and TRBJ1-5; D gene uncertain. The sequence derives from a man in his late teens or twenties in good health. Some clones in this sample may be carry-over from other donors' samples. Sequencing used naive CD8+ T cells from PBMCs. In nucleotides, the CDR3 is TGTGCCAGCACCTTTCGAGGCTCTAATCAGCCCCAGCATTTT. Residues: CASTFRGSNQPQHF.